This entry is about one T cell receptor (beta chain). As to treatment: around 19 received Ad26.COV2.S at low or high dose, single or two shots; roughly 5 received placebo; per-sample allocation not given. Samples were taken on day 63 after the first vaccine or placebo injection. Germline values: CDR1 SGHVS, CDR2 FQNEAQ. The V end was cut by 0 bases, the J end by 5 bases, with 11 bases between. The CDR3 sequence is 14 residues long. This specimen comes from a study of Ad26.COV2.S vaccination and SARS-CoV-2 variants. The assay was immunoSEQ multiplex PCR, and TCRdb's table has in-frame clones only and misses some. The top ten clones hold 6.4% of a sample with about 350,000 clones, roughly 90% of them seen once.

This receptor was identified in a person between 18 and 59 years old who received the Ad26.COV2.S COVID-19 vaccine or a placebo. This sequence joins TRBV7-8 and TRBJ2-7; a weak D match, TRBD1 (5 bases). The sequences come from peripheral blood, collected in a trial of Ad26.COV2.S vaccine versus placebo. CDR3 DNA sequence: TGTGCCAGCAGCTTAGCCGGCAGGGTCGACGAGCAGTACTTC. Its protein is CASSLAGRVDEQYF.